The TCR beta chain described here comes from a study of CD8 T cells in ankylosing spondylitis (TCRdb year 2017). Some background on the complete study: T cell receptor beta repertoires were profiled in healthy donors and ankylosing spondylitis patients so that disease-linked TCR variants could be found. The full study cohort comprised about 25 ankylosing spondylitis patients and some 110 healthy donors. Peripheral blood was sampled, and synovial fluid was also collected from ankylosing spondylitis patients. Beyond this particular receptor, the publication reports: The disease-linked clones showed a CD8+ phenotype and occurred at relatively low frequencies in peripheral blood. The disease-linked clones were reported to be significantly enriched in matched synovial fluid samples from ankylosing spondylitis patients. Some motif variants had previously been reported in the synovial fluid and blood of reactive arthritis patients, which suggests shared mechanisms of disease initiation. Blood from ankylosing spondylitis patients appeared to be characterized by a TCR beta motif composed of eight or nine highly homologous amino acid variants.

The instrument was an Illumina HiSeq 2500. Quantitative 5'-RACE with molecular barcodes was used to prepare TCR beta libraries. The paper's data handling went like this. A new computational method based on a probabilistic model of VDJ rearrangement was used to identify disease-linked TCR variants. TCRdb handled the public reads itself, with Q25 trimming in fastp and clone calling in MiXCR, and kept productive beta chains. Every CDR3 protein is listed once, alongside the most common genes and DNA of its rows. Clone size and V and J calls follow TCRdb, not the original study. The sample table shows roughly 240,000 distinct CDR3 sequences, and 32% are seen once. The top ten clones comprise approximately 4% of the sample. This clonotype was observed a few times. Its antigen remains unidentified. Base qualities are not recorded, but no much larger clone differs from it by a single base. At the junction V is shortened by 4 bases and J by 1 base; bases outside the gene matches: 3. From a lookup of the germline V gene (reference sequence), CDR1 and CDR2 are SGHKS and YYEKEE. The CDR3 starts with the cysteine, ends with the phenylalanine, and has 15 residues. The DNA shown is the 45-base CDR3, in frame from base 1.

Specimen: blood, either unsorted or a sorted T cell fraction (not recorded which). This receptor was identified in a male donor with ankylosing spondylitis or in good health (not recorded which). The sequence joins TRBV5-5 to TRBJ2-1, with 9 bases aligning to TRBD2. The DNA is TGTGCCAGCAGCCCTCTAGCGGGGTCCTACAATGAGCAGTTCTTC. Translated, this is CASSPLAGSYNEQFF.